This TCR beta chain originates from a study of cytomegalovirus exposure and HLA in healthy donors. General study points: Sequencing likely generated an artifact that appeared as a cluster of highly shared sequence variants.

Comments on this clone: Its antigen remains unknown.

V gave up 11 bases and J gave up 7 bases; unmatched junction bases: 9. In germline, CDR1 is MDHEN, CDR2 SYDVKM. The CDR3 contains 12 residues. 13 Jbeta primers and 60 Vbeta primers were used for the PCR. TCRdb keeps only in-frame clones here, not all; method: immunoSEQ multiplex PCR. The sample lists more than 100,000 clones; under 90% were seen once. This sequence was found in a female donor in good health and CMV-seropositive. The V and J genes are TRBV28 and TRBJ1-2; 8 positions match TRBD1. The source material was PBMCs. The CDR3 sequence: CAASQGARGYTF. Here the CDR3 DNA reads TGTGCCGCGTCCCAGGGGGCGCGTGGCTACACCTTC.